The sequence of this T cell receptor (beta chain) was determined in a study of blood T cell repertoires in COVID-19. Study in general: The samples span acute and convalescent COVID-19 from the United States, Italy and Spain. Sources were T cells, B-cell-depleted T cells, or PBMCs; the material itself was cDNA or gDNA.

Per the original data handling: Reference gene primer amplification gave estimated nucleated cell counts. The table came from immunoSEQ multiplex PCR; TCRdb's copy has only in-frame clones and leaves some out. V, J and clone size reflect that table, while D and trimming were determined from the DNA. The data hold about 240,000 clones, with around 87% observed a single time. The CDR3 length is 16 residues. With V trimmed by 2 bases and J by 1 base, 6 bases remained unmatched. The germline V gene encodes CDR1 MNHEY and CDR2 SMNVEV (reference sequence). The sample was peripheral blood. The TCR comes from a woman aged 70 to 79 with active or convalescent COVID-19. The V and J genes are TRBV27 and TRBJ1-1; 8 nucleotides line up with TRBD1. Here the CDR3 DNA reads TGTGCCAGCAGTTTAGGAACAGGGGGGAAGAACACTGAAGCTTTCTTT. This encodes CASSLGTGGKNTEAFF.